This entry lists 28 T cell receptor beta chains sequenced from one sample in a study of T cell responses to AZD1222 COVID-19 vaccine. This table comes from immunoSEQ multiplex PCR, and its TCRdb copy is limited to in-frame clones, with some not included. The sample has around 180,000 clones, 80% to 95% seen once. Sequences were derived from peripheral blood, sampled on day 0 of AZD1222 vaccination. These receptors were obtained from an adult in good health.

CDR3 residues: CASASGYNQPQHF. The DNA for the CDR3 is TGTGCCAGCGCTTCAGGGTACAATCAGCCCCAGCATTTT. The chain uses TRBV28 and TRBJ1-5; D is perhaps TRBD1 (5 bases). CDR1 and CDR2 (germline): MDHEN, SYDVKM. This CDR3 comprises 13 residues. Trimming took off 8 bases at V and 3 bases at J, with 11 bases between the two ends.

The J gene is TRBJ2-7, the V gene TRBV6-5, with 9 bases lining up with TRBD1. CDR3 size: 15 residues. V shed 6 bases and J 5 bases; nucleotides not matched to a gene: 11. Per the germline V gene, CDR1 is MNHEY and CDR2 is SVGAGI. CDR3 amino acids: CASSIRTGDVHEQYF. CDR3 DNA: TGTGCCAGCAGCATTAGGACAGGGGACGTCCACGAGCAGTACTTC.

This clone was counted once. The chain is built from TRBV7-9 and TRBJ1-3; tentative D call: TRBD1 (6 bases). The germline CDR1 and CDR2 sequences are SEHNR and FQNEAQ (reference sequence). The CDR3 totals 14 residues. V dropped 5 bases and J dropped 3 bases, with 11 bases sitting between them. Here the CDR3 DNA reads TGTGCCAGCAGCGAACAGGGAATTGGAAACACCATATATTTT. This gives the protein CASSEQGIGNTIYF. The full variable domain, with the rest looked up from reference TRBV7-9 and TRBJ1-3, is DTGVSQNPRHKITKRGQNVTFRCDPISEHNRLYWYRQTLGQGPEFLTYFQNEAQLEKSRLLSDRFSAERPKGSFSTLEIQRTEQGDSAMYLCASSEQGIGNTIYFGEGSWLTVV.

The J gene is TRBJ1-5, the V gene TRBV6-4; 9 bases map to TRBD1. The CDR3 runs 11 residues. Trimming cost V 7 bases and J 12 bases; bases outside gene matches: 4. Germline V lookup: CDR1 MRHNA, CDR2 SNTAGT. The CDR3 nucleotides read TGTGCCAGCACTAGACAGGGGGGCCAGCATTTT. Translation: CASTRQGGQHF.

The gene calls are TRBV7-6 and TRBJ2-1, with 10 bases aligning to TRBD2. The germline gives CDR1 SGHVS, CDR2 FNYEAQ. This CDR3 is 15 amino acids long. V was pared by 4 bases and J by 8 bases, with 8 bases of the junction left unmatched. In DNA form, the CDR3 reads TGTGCCAGCAGCTACGGACTAGCGGCTGGGGATGAGCAGTTCTTC. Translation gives CASSYGLAAGDEQFF.

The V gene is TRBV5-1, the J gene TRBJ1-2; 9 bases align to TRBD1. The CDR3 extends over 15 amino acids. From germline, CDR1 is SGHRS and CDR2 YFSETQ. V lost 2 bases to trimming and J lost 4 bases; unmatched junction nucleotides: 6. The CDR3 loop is CASSFPGQGGYGYTF. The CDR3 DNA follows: TGCGCCAGCAGCTTCCCGGGACAGGGAGGCTATGGCTACACCTTC.

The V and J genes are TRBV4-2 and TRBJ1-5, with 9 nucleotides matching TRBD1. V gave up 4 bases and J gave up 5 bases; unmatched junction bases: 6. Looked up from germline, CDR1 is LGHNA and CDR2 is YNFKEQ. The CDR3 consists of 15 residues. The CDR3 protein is CASSLYTGGYQPQHF. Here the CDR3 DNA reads TGTGCCAGCAGCCTATATACAGGGGGCTATCAGCCCCAGCATTTT.

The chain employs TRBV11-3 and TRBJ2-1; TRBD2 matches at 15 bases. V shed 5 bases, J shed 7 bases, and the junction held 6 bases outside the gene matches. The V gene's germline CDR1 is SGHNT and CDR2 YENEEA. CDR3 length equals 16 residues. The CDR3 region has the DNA TGTGCCAGCAGCCCAGGACTAGCGGGAGGGCCAAATGAGCAGTTCTTC. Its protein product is CASSPGLAGGPNEQFF.

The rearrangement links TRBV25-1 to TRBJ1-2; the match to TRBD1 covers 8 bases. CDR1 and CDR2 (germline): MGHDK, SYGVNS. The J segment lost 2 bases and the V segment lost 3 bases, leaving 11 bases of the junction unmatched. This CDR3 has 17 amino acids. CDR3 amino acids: CASSDLGQGASNYGYTF. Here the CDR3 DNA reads TGTGCCAGCAGTGACCTCGGACAGGGAGCATCAAACTATGGCTACACCTTC.

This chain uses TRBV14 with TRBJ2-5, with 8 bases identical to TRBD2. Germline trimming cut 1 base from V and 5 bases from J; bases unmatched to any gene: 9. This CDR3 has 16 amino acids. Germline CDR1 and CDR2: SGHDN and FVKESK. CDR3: CASSQATAGVNETQYF. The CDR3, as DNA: TGTGCCAGCAGCCAAGCTACAGCGGGAGTAAATGAGACCCAGTACTTC.

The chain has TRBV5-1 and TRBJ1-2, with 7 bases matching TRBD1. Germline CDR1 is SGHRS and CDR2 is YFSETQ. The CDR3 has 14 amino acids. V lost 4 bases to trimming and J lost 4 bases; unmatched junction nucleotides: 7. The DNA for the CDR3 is TGCGCCAGCAGCCCGTCCGGGACAGTCTATGGCTACACCTTC. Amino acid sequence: CASSPSGTVYGYTF. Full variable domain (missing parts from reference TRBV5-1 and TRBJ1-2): KAGVTQTPRYLIKTRGQQVTLSCSPISGHRSVSWYQQTPGQGLQFLFEYFSETQRNKGNFPGRFSGRQFSNSRSEMNVSTLELGDSALYLCASSPSGTVYGYTFGSGTRLTVV.

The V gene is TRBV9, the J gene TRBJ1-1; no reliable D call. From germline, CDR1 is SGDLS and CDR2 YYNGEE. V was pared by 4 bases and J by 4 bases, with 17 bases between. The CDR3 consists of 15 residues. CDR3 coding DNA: TGTGCCAGCAGCCATACCTTTAGGACGGGCACTGAAGCTTTCTTT. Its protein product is CASSHTFRTGTEAFF.

The CDR3 is CASSFGLGQGDGYTF. CDR3 nucleotides: TGCGCCAGCAGCTTTGGCCTAGGACAGGGCGATGGCTACACCTTC. V is TRBV5-1 and J is TRBJ1-2, with 8 bases identical to TRBD1. In germline, CDR1 is SGHRS, CDR2 YFSETQ. The CDR3 extends over 15 amino acids. Unmatched junction bases numbered 9, after V lost 2 bases and J lost 6 bases.

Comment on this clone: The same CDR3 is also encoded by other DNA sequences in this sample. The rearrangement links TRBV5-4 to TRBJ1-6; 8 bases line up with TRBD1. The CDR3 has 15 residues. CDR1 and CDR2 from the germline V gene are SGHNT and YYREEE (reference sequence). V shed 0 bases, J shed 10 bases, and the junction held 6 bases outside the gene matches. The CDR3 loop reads CASSLDRGRGSPLHF. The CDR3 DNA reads TGTGCCAGCAGCTTGGACAGGGGGAGGGGGTCACCCCTCCACTTT.

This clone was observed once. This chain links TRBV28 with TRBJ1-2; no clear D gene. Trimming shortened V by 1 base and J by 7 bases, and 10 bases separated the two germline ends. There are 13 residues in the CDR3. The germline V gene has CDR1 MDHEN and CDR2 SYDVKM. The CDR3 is CASSLFRGGGYTF. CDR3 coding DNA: TGTGCCAGCAGTTTATTTCGCGGCGGTGGCTACACCTTC.

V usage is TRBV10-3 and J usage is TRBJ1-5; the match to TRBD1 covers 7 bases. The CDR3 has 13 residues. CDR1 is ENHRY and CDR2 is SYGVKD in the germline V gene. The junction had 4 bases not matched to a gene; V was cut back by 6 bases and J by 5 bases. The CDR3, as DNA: TGTGCCATCAGAACAGGGGCAGATCAGCCCCAGCATTTT. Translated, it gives CAIRTGADQPQHF.

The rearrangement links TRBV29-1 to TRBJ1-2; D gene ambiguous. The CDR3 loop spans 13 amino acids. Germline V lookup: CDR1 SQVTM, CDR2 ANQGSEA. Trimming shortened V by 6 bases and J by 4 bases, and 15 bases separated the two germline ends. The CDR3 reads CSVPTGRVYGYTF. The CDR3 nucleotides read TGCAGCGTACCCACCGGACGGGTCTATGGCTACACCTTC. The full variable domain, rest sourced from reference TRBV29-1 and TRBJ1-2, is SAVISQKPSRDICQRGTSLTIQCQVDSQVTMMFWYRQQPGQSLTLIATANQGSEATYESGFVIDKFPISRPNLTFSTLTVSNMSPEDSSIYLCSVPTGRVYGYTFGSGTRLTVV.

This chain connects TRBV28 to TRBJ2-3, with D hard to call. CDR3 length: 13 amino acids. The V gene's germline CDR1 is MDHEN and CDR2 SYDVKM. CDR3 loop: CASHQTGADTQYF. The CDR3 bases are TGTGCGAGCCACCAGACTGGGGCAGATACGCAGTATTTT.

CDR3: CASSVQGSETQYF. In nucleotides, the CDR3 is TGTGCCAGTAGTGTACAGGGGTCGGAGACCCAGTACTTC. J is TRBJ2-5 and V is TRBV19; 7 bases are a match to TRBD1. Germline V lookup: CDR1 LNHDA, CDR2 SQIVND (reference sequence). Unmatched junction bases numbered 5, after V lost 5 bases and J lost 5 bases. The CDR3 has 13 residues.

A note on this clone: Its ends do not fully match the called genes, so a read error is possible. CDR3 sequence (DNA): TGCGCCAGCAACTTGGGCCTGTGGGAGACCCAGTACTTC. It translates to CASNLGLWETQYF. The chain combines TRBV5-1 with TRBJ2-5; D call uncertain. There are 13 residues in the CDR3. Per germline, CDR1 SGHRS and CDR2 YFSETQ.

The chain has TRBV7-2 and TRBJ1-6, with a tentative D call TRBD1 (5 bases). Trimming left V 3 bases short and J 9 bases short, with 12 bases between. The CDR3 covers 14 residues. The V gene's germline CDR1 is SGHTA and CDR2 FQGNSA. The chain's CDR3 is CASSFGPQGSPLHF. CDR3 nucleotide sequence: TGTGCCAGCAGCTTCGGCCCTCAGGGTTCACCCCTCCACTTT.

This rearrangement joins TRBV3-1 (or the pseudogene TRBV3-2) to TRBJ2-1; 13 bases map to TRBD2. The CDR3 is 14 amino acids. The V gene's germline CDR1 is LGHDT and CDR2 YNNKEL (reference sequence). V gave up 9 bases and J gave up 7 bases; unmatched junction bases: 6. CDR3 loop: CASTRTSGSNEQFF. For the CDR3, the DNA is TGTGCCAGTACCCGGACTAGCGGGAGTAATGAGCAGTTCTTC.

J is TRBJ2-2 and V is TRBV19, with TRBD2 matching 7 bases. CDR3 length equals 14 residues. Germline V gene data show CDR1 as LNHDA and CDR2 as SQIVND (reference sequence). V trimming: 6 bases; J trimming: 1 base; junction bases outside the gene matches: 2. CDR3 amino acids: CASRVAGNTGELFF. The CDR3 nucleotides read TGTGCCAGTAGGGTAGCGGGGAACACCGGGGAGCTGTTTTTT.

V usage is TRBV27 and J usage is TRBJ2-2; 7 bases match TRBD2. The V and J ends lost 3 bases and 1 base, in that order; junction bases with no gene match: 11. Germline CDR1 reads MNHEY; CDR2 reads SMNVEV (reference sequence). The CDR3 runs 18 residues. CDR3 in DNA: TGTGCCAGCAGTTTTGCTCACTCTATAGCGGGGAACACCGGGGAGCTGTTTTTT. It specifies CASSFAHSIAGNTGELFF.

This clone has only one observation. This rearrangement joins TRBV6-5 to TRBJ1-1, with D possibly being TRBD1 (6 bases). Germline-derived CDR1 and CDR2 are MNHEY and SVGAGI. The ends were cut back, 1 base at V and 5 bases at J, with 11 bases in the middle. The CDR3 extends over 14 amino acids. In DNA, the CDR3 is TGTGCCAGCAGTTACTTACAGGGAAATACTGAAGCTTTCTTT. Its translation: CASSYLQGNTEAFF.

The CDR3 sequence: CASSPFLGGREQYF. CDR3 nucleotides: TGTGCCAGCAGCCCTTTTTTAGGGGGCCGGGAGCAGTACTTC. The chain couples TRBV5-8 to TRBJ2-7, with 7 positions matching TRBD1. This CDR3 has 14 amino acids. Per germline, CDR1 SGHTS and CDR2 YDEGEE. Trimming at V came to 4 bases and at J to 7 bases, leaving 11 bases not matched to a gene. The full variable domain, its missing parts supplied by reference TRBV5-8 and TRBJ2-7, is EAGVTQSPTHLIKTRGQQATLRCSPISGHTSVYWYQQALGLGLQFLLWYDEGEERNRGNFPPRFSGRQFPNYSSELNVNALELEDSALYLCASSPFLGGREQYFGPGTRLTVT.

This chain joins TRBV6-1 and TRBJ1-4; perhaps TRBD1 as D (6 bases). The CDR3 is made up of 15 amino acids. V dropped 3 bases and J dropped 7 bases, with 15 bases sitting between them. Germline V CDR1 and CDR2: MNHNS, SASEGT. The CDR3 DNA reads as TGTGCCAGCAGTGAGCGGGCCAGGGGATCTGAAAAACTGTTTTTT. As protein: CASSERARGSEKLFF.

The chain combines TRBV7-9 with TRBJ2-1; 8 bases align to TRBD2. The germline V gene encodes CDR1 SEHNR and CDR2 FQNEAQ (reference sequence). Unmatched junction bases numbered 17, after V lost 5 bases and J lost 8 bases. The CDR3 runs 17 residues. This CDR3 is CASSRLSGGSGGYEQFF. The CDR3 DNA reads TGTGCCAGCAGCCGCCTGAGTGGGGGAAGCGGGGGTTATGAGCAGTTCTTC.